This T cell receptor (beta chain) was captured by sequencing in a study of T cells expressing NK-cell markers. Study in general: With respect to HCMV, seven of the eight sequenced donors were seropositive, and one was seronegative.

Study conclusions and caveats: In more than 5 donors, dominant CD3+CD56+NKG2C+ clonotypes ranked among the top 10 CD8+ clonotypes. The study did not resolve the HCMV specificity of expanded NKG2C+ T cell clones.

Concerning this clonotype: Its matching antigen is unknown.

CDR3 length: 19 residues. Per germline, CDR1 SGHVS and CDR2 FQNEAQ. A 5'RACE template switching approach incorporating UMIs was used to make TCR beta cDNA. TCRdb reanalyzed the 5' RACE reads, giving one entry per CDR3 protein sequence and no DNA. The data show about 5,000 distinct CDR3 sequences, and the top ten clones hold 11% to 15%. Sequencing input: blood T cells: a sorted CD56 or NKG2C T cell subset, CD4+ or CD8+ T cells, or bulk PBMC T cells (not recorded which). This rearrangement joins TRBV7-8 to TRBJ1-5; TCRdb designates TRBD1, a call that cannot be tested without DNA. The source is a man aged 18 to 30 in good health. The CDR3 is CASSHERTGWRVGNQPQHF.